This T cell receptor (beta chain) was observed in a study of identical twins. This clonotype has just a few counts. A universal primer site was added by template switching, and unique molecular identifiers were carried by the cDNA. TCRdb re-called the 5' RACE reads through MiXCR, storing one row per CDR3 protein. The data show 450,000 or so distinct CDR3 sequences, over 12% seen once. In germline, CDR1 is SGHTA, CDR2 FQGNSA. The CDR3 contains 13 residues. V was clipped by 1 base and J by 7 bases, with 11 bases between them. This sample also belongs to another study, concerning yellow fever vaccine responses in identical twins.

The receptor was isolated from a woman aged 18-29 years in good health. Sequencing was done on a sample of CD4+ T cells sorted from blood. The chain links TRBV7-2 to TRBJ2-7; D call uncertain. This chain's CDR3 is CASSLDPGLEQYF. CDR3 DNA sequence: TGTGCCAGCAGCTTAGACCCCGGATTAGAGCAGTACTTC.